This T cell receptor (beta chain) was sequenced for a study of identical twins. One entry per CDR3 protein results from TCRdb running MiXCR on the 5' RACE reads. The table records around 690,000 distinct CDR3 sequences, about 20% of them present only once. There are 13 residues in the CDR3. The V gene end was trimmed by 5 bases and the J gene end by 12 bases; junction bases not matched to a gene: 7. This clonotype has just a few counts. The same data also contributed to another study, on T cells expressing NK-cell markers.

The sample taken for sequencing was PBMCs. This sequence joins TRBV12-3 or TRBV12-4 and TRBJ1-4; 9 bases align to TRBD1. This TCR derives from a woman between 18 and 30 years old in good health. The CDR3 loop reads CASSKDRGDQLFF. The CDR3, as DNA: TGTGCCAGCAGTAAGGACAGGGGTGACCAACTGTTTTTT.